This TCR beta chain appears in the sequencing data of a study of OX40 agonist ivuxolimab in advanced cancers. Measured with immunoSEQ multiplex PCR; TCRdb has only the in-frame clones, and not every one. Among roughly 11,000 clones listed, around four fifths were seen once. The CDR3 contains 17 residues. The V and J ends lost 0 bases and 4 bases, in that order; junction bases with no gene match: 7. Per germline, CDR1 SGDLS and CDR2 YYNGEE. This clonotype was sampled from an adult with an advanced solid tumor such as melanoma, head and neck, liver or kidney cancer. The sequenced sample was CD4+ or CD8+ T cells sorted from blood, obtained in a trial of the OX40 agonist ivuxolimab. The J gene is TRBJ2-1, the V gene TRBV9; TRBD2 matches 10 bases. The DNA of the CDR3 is TGTGCCAGCAGCGTAGGCCCTCAGCGGGAGGGATACAATGAGCAGTTCTTC. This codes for CASSVGPQREGYNEQFF.